This T cell receptor (beta chain) was sequenced in a study of blood T cell repertoires in COVID-19 (dated by TCRdb to 2018 to 2020). Study-level background: Collaborator samples came from the United States, Italy and Spain and covered acute and convalescent phases of COVID-19. Where HLA class I and class II types were available, the types were taken from metadata supplied by the sample provider, not from assay-based typing. The samples were drawn from two sources: the first 160 participants of the ongoing ImmuneRACE study, and over 950 subjects contributed by 6 global collaborators. Nearly every sample came with metadata listing a de-identified subject ID, COVID-19 status, age in years and sex. The repertoires were released in a freely available public database intended as a resource for research on the immune response to SARS-CoV-2. Deeply sampled blood TCRbeta repertoires from subjects exposed to, actively infected with, or recovered from COVID-19 were included in the dataset. The material from the prospective study consisted of cDNA or gDNA derived from T cells, B-cell-depleted T cells, or PBMCs. Results the study describes overall, beyond this receptor: Clinical and demographic metadata were provided uncurated, with the amount varying by source and participant.

Collaborating institutions collected whole blood in K2EDTA tubes following their own protocols. For TCRbeta analysis, collaborator samples were shipped as frozen whole blood, as isolated PBMCs, or as DNA extracted from either sample type. Regarding this clone: This receptor's antigen is unknown. Base qualities are missing; no much larger clone stands one base away.

As encoded in the germline V gene, CDR1 is MNHEY while CDR2 is SVGEGT. The CDR3 spans 19 residues, from the cysteine through the phenylalanine. The retained sequence is limited to the CDR3, 57 bases, with the frame set at the first base. Here V drops 2 bases and J drops 0 bases, and the junction holds 13 bases not matched to any gene. TCRbeta CDR3 regions were amplified from genomic DNA using the immunoSEQ Assay, a bias-controlled multiplex PCR. The authors processed their data as follows. Nucleated cell counts per sample were estimated from amplification of reference gene primers within the assay. To quantify the absolute abundance of each unique TCRbeta CDR3 rearrangement, sequence reads were collapsed and filtered. For each sample, productive Simpson clonality was calculated as the square root of Simpson's diversity index across productive rearrangements. Here the immuneACCESS table is served through TCRdb, limited to in-frame sequences with V and J called. Missing clones are a known gap in these copies; in checked studies unresolved V genes cover under half, and the rest lacks a known reason. The V and J calls and the clone size are those of that table, but D and trimming were determined from the DNA. This sample has under 150,000 clones in its table, and 65% to 85% of those were observed once. The ten largest clonotypes hold more than 1.5% of the sample.

Specimen: peripheral blood. The sequence links TRBV6-2 or TRBV6-3 to TRBJ2-1, with 7 bases aligning to TRBD1. The source of this sequence is a man aged 65-85 years with acute or convalescent COVID-19. The DNA reads TGTGCCAGCAGTTACGTTTTTTGGACAGGTTTGCTCTCCTACAATGAGCAGTTCTTC. Its protein reads: CASSYVFWTGLLSYNEQFF.